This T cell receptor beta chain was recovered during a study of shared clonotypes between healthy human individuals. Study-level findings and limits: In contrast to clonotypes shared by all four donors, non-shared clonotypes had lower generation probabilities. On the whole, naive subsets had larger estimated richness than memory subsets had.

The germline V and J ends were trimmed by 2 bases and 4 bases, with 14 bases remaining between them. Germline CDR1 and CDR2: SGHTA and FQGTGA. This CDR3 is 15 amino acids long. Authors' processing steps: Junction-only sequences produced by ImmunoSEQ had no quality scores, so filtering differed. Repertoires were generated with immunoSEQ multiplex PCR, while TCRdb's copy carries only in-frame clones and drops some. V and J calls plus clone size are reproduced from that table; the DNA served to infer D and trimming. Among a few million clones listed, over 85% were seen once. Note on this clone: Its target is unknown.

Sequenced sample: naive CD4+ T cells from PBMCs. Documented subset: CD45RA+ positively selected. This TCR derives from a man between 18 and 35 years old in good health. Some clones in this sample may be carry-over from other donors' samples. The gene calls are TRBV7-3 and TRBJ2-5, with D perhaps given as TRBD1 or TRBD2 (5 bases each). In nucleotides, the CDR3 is TGTGCCAGCAGCTTATCATTCGGGGCAGCAGAGACCCAGTACTTC. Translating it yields CASSLSFGAAETQYF.